The T cell receptor (beta chain) under discussion was sequenced for a study of T cell responses to AZD1222 COVID-19 vaccine. Overall study results and limits: Repertoires were obtained solely post-peak T cell response. Unmutated variant regions are reportedly the target of nearly half of TCRs that are spike-specific. Spike-specific TCR breadth and depth grew following two AZD1222 doses.

A word on this clone: What it binds is not known.

This CDR3 has 12 residues. Germline V gene sequence: CDR1 MNHEY, CDR2 SVGAGI. Trimming left V 6 bases short and J 3 bases short, with 8 bases between. Only in-frame clones appear in the TCRdb table, and some are missing; sequencing was by immunoSEQ multiplex PCR. The profile shows over 120,000 clones, 90% to 95% of them singletons. This receptor was identified in an adult in good health. This chain joins TRBV6-5 and TRBJ1-1; D is possibly TRBD1 (5 bases). Sequenced material: peripheral blood, taken on day 0 of AZD1222 vaccination. CDR3 DNA: TGTGCCAGCAGAACGGGGGACACTGAAGCTTTCTTT. Residues: CASRTGDTEAFF.